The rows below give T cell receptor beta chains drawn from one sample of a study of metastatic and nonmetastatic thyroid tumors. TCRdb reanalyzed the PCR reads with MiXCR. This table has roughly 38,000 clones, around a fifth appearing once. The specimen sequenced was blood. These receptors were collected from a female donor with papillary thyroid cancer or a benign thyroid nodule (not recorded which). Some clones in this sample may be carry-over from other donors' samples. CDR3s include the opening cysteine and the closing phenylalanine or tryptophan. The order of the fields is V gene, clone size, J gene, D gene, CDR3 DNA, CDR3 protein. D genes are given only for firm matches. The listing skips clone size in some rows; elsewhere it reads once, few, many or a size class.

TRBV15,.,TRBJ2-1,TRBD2,TGTGCCACCAGCAGGATGGGTCTAGCGGGGGGGTCTGAGCAGTTCTTC,CATSRMGLAGGSEQFF
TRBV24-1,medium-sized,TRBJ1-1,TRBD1,TGTGCCACCAGTGACTCGACAGGGGATTATCCTGAAGCTTTCTTT,CATSDSTGDYPEAFF
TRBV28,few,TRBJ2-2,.,TGTGCCAGCAGTTTATCATCGGCCTCCGGGGAGCTGTTTTTT,CASSLSSASGELFF
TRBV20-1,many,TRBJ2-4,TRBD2,TGCAGTGCTCCCCCTAGCGGGAAAAACATTCAGTACTTC,CSAPPSGKNIQYF
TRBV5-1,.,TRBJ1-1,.,TGCGCCAGCCGCGGGGTGGTCTCCTACATGAACACTGAAGCTTTCTTT,CASRGVVSYMNTEAFF
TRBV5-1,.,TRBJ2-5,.,TGCGCCAGCAGTTCCGGGACAACCTTACAAGAGACCCAGTACTTC,CASSSGTTLQETQYF
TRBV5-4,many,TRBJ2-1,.,TGTGCCAGCAGCTTGATGGCCTACAATGAGCAGTTCTTC,CASSLMAYNEQFF
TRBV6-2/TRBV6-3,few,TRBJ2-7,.,TGTGCCAGCAGACAAACAGGTTGGGAGCAGTACTTC,CASRQTGWEQYF
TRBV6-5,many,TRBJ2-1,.,TGTGCCAGCAGTTACTCGAACGGGATTGAGCAGTTCTTC,CASSYSNGIEQFF
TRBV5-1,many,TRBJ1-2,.,TGCGCCAGCAGCTTGGGCACGGGGATTGGCTACACCTTC,CASSLGTGIGYTF
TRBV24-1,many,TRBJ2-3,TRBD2,TGTGCCACCAGTCTAGGGACTAGCGGGATACACACAGATACGCAGTATTTT,CATSLGTSGIHTDTQYF
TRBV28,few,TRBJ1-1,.,TGTGCCAGCATTTTTTGGGACGATATAATCTTT,CASIFWDDIIF
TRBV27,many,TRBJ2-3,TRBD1,TGTGCCAGCAGTTCCAAGGGGGCGGCAGATACGCAGTATTTT,CASSSKGAADTQYF
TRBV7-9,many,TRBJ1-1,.,TGTGCCAGCAGCATAAGACGCCCGAACACTGAAGCTTTCTTT,CASSIRRPNTEAFF
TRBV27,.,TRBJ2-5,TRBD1,TGTGCCAGCAGTTATCTGGGACAGGGAGGGGAGACCAAGTACTTC,CASSYLGQGGETKYF
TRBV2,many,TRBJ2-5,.,TGTGCCAGCAGTCCGACAGTACATCAAGAGACCCAGTACTTC,CASSPTVHQETQYF
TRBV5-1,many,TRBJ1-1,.,TGCGCCAGCAGCTTGGAGGCCCAGAACACTGAAGCTTTCTTT,CASSLEAQNTEAFF
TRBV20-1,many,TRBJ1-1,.,TGCAGTGCTAGAGATTTCGGGGCAGGAGGTTACACTGAAGCTTTCTTT,CSARDFGAGGYTEAFF
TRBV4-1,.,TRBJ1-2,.,TGCGCCAGCAGCCAAGAATACAGAGACTATGGCTACACCTTC,CASSQEYRDYGYTF
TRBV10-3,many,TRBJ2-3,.,TGTGCCATCAGCGAATCGGGCACAGATACGCAGTATTTT,CAISESGTDTQYF
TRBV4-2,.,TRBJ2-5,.,TGTGCCAGCAGCCCGACAAAGGCCGGGAAAGAGAACAAGTACTTC,CASSPTKAGKENKYF
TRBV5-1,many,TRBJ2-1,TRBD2,TGCGCCAGCAGCTACCGGGGGGAGGATTACAATGAGCAGTTCTTC,CASSYRGEDYNEQFF
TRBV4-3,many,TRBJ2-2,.,TGCGCCAGCAGCCCTACTACGGACGCCCGAGGCCGGGAGCTGTTTTTT,CASSPTTDARGRELFF
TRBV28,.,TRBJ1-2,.,TGTGCCAGTGCGGTACACAACTATGGCTACACCTTC,CASAVHNYGYTF
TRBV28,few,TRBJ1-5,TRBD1,TGTGCCAGCAGCTCCTACAGGGGTGGCCAGCCCCAGCATTTT,CASSSYRGGQPQHF
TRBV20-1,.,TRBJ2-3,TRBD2,TGCAGTGCTAGAGTTGGGAGGGCCTGGGTGAGTGATACGCAGTATTTT,CSARVGRAWVSDTQYF
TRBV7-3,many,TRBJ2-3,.,TGTGCCAGCAGCGCCGTCGGGGGAGTCACAGATACGCAGTATTTT,CASSAVGGVTDTQYF
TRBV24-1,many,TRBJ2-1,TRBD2,TGTGCCACCAGTGATGGGAGCGGGAGGGCACACAATGAGCAGTTCTTC,CATSDGSGRAHNEQFF
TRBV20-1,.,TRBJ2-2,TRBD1,TGCGGTGCTAGGCGACAGGGGATCACCGGGGATCTATTTTTT,CGARRQGITGDLFF
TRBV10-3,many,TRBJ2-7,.,TGTGCCATCAGCTCACGTTACGAGCAGTACTTC,CAISSRYEQYF
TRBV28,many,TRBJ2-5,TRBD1,TGTGCCAGCACCTCCCCGACAGGGAGCGTAGAGACCCAGTACTTC,CASTSPTGSVETQYF
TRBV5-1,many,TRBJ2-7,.,TGCGCCAGCAGCTTGAGTCAGGGGGGATACGAGCAGTACTTC,CASSLSQGGYEQYF
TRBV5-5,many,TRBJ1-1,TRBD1,TGTGCCAGCAGCAGGACAGGGGGTTTGAACACTGAAGCTTTCTTT,CASSRTGGLNTEAFF
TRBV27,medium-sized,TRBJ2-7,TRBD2,TGTGCCAGCAGGAAGGGACTAGCGAGTTCCCCGACCTACGAGCAGTACTTC,CASRKGLASSPTYEQYF
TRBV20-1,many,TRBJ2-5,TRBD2,TGCAGTGCCTCTATTACCGGGACTAGGAAAGAGACCCAGTACTTC,CSASITGTRKETQYF
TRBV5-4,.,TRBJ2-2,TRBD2,TGTGCCAGCAGCCCCGGACTAGCAGAGAACACCGGGGAGCTGTTTTTT,CASSPGLAENTGELFF
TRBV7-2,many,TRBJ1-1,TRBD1,TGTGCCAGCAGCTTAGGGGGACAGGGGTTAAAAGCTTTCTTT,CASSLGGQGLKAFF
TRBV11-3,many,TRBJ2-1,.,TGTGCCAGCAGCTTGGCCGGCCAGCGAGGCAATGAGCAGTTCTTC,CASSLAGQRGNEQFF
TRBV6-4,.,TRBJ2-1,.,TGTGCCAGCAGTGACACTATGAGCTCCTACAATGAGCAGTTCTTC,CASSDTMSSYNEQFF
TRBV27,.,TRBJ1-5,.,TGTGCCAGCAAGTACACAGTGCCAGGGGGCAATCAGCCCCAGCATTTT,CASKYTVPGGNQPQHF
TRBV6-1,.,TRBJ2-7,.,TGTGCCAGCCATCGCGGTTCCTACGAGCAGTACTTC,CASHRGSYEQYF
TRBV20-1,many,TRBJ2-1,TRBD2,TGCAGTGCTAGAAAGGTTGGCGGGAGGACTGTCAGTGAGCAGTTCTTC,CSARKVGGRTVSEQFF
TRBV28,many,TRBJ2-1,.,TGTGCCAGCAGCCCCAATGAGCAGTTCTTC,CASSPNEQFF